This T cell receptor beta chain was sequenced for a study of blood T cell repertoires in COVID-19. The wider study: PBMCs, B-cell-depleted T cells, or T cells were the source of the cDNA or gDNA that made up the material.

Sequencing was performed with immunoSEQ multiplex PCR; in TCRdb, only in-frame clones are kept and a portion is missing. The sample yields about 98,000 clones, 75% to 85% seen once. V gave up 6 bases and J gave up 10 bases; unmatched junction bases: 11. The CDR3 is 13 amino acids. Germline V gene data show CDR1 as MNHEY and CDR2 as SMNVEV (reference sequence). This receptor was identified in a man aged 65 to 79 with acute or convalescent COVID-19. The sequenced material came from peripheral blood. This chain links TRBV27 with TRBJ2-7, with 8 bases lining up with TRBD1. The CDR3 coding sequence is TGTGCCAGCAGCCGGGTGGCCCCAGGGGGCCAGTACTTC. This codes for CASSRVAPGGQYF.